This record looks at one T cell receptor beta chain sequence and its context. Its antigen remains unidentified. The PCR ran on 60 Vbeta and 13 Jbeta primers. Assay used: immunoSEQ multiplex PCR; TCRdb lists only in-frame clones, some missing. This table holds over 80,000 clones, around 74% found once. The data were taken from a study of cytomegalovirus exposure and HLA in healthy donors. In the study overall: Membership in the Caucasian-associated ancestry cluster was found for around 81% of fewer than 450 genotyped donors.

Whole-study results and caveats: In a later analysis, HLA-associated beta chains showed higher expansion and lower generation probabilities than comparable chains.

This CDR3 is built from 21 residues. This rearrangement joins TRBV21-1 to TRBJ2-3; the D call TRBD1 from the table was never checked on the DNA. TRBV21-1 corresponds to a pseudogene. The source of this sequence is a woman in her seventies in good health and CMV-seropositive. Sequencing was performed on PBMCs. CDR3 sequence: CASSKVLRRGLDNGGKDTQYF. In DNA, the CDR3 is TGTGCCAGCAGCAAAGTGCTGCGCAGGGGGCTAGATAATGGGGGGAAAGATACGCAGTATTTT.